A selection of T cell receptor beta chains follows, all from one sample in a study of T-cell memory formation after mild COVID-19. From the 5' RACE reads, TCRdb called clonotypes with MiXCR, one entry per CDR3 protein. Of around 370,000 distinct CDR3 sequences listed, more than 20% were seen once; the top ten hold approximately 12%. Source material: PBMCs or a T cell subset sorted from them (not recorded which). These receptors were obtained from an adult woman who had mild COVID-19 (a few samples of this study predate the infection). Cell type and time point are not known. The CDR3 runs from the conserved cysteine through the conserved F or W. A D gene is named only where the DNA matches it firmly. Expanded clones are given a class, and other clones once, few, many or no size at all.

J gene: TRBJ2-3
V gene: TRBV7-9
clone size: .
D gene: TRBD2
CDR3 DNA: TGTGCCAGCAGCGCGACTAGCGGGTCCGGCGATACGCAGTATTTT
CDR3 protein: CASSATSGSGDTQYF

J gene: TRBJ2-1
V gene: TRBV5-1
clone size: .
D gene: TRBD2
CDR3 DNA: TGCGCCAGCAGCTTGTCCGCTACTAGCGGAGTCTACAATGAGCAGTTCTTC
CDR3 protein: CASSLSATSGVYNEQFF

J gene: TRBJ2-6
V gene: TRBV4-1
clone size: many
D gene: TRBD2
CDR3 DNA: TGCGCCAGCAGCCAAGGCGGGGGGCCCTCTGGGGCCAACGTCCTGACTTTC
CDR3 protein: CASSQGGGPSGANVLTF

J gene: TRBJ1-2
V gene: TRBV29-1
clone size: few
D gene: .
CDR3 DNA: TGCAGCGTTGAAGTGCGGGGTAGGAGCTATGGCTACACCTTC
CDR3 protein: CSVEVRGRSYGYTF

J gene: TRBJ2-5
V gene: TRBV4-1
clone size: .
D gene: TRBD2
CDR3 DNA: TGCGCCAGCAGCCAACGACTAGCGCTTCAAGAGACCCAGTACTTC
CDR3 protein: CASSQRLALQETQYF

J gene: TRBJ2-7
V gene: TRBV4-1
clone size: few
D gene: TRBD1
CDR3 DNA: TGCGCCAGCAGCCCGCGGGACAGGGGGAACGAGCAGTACTTC
CDR3 protein: CASSPRDRGNEQYF

J gene: TRBJ2-1
V gene: TRBV7-9
clone size: .
D gene: TRBD1
CDR3 DNA: TGTGCCAGCAGCTTCCGGGACAGAGATTACAATGAGCAGTTCTTC
CDR3 protein: CASSFRDRDYNEQFF

J gene: TRBJ2-7
V gene: TRBV7-9
clone size: .
D gene: .
CDR3 DNA: TGTGCCAGCAGCTTAGCCCGGTACGAGCAGTACTTC
CDR3 protein: CASSLARYEQYF

J gene: TRBJ2-2
V gene: TRBV5-1
clone size: many
D gene: TRBD1
CDR3 DNA: TGCGCCAGCAGCACCACAGGGGGCGTAAACACCGGGGAGCTGTTTTTT
CDR3 protein: CASSTTGGVNTGELFF

J gene: TRBJ2-7
V gene: TRBV5-5
clone size: few
D gene: .
CDR3 DNA: TGTGCCAGCAGCTTGCCAGTGAGCTCCTACGAGCAGTACTTC
CDR3 protein: CASSLPVSSYEQYF

J gene: TRBJ1-6
V gene: TRBV9
clone size: .
D gene: .
CDR3 DNA: TGTGCCAGCAGCGTAGAGGGGAATTCACCCCTCCACTTT
CDR3 protein: CASSVEGNSPLHF

J gene: TRBJ2-1
V gene: TRBV5-1
clone size: many
D gene: .
CDR3 DNA: TGCGCCAGCAGCTTGGGGGCAGGGAACAATGAGCAGTTCTTC
CDR3 protein: CASSLGAGNNEQFF

J gene: TRBJ2-7
V gene: TRBV15
clone size: few
D gene: .
CDR3 DNA: TGTGCCACCAGCAGAGATCTATTCGGTGGCGAGCAGTACTTC
CDR3 protein: CATSRDLFGGEQYF

J gene: TRBJ2-7
V gene: TRBV10-3
clone size: .
D gene: .
CDR3 DNA: TGTGCCATCCGGGGATTGACTTTCCCCTACGAGCAGTACTTC
CDR3 protein: CAIRGLTFPYEQYF

J gene: TRBJ2-1
V gene: TRBV29-1
clone size: .
D gene: .
CDR3 DNA: TGCAGCGTTGAAACATCTAACGTGCCCCTAGGTGAGCAGTTCTTC
CDR3 protein: CSVETSNVPLGEQFF

J gene: TRBJ2-4
V gene: TRBV4-3
clone size: .
D gene: .
CDR3 DNA: TGCGCCAGCAGCCAAGATTTGCAGGGGCCCAAAAACATTCAGTACTTC
CDR3 protein: CASSQDLQGPKNIQYF

J gene: TRBJ2-2
V gene: TRBV5-1
clone size: .
D gene: .
CDR3 DNA: TGCGCCAGCAGCATGGACAGTGGTACCGGGGAGCTGTTTTTT
CDR3 protein: CASSMDSGTGELFF

J gene: TRBJ1-6
V gene: TRBV5-1
clone size: many
D gene: .
CDR3 DNA: TGCGCCAGCAGCCTCATGGCGGGCGGAAATTCACCCCTCCACTTT
CDR3 protein: CASSLMAGGNSPLHF

J gene: TRBJ2-1
V gene: TRBV7-3
clone size: .
D gene: TRBD2
CDR3 DNA: TGTGCCAGCAGCTTAATGGCGGGAGGGCGCCCTGAGCAGTTCTTC
CDR3 protein: CASSLMAGGRPEQFF

J gene: TRBJ1-2
V gene: TRBV27
clone size: .
D gene: .
CDR3 DNA: TGTGCCAGCAGTTACCGGGGAACTAACTATGGCTACACCTTC
CDR3 protein: CASSYRGTNYGYTF

J gene: TRBJ2-7
V gene: TRBV5-6
clone size: .
D gene: .
CDR3 DNA: TGTGCCAGCAGCTGGGGGCAGGGGAGTCGGGAGCAGTACTTC
CDR3 protein: CASSWGQGSREQYF

J gene: TRBJ2-1
V gene: TRBV7-6
clone size: .
D gene: TRBD2
CDR3 DNA: TGTGCCAGCAGCGTAGGGGCGGGAGGCGCTTACAATGAGCAGTTCTTC
CDR3 protein: CASSVGAGGAYNEQFF

J gene: TRBJ2-7
V gene: TRBV6-5
clone size: .
D gene: .
CDR3 DNA: TGTGCCAGCAGTTACGACAGGTACGAGCAGTACTTC
CDR3 protein: CASSYDRYEQYF

J gene: TRBJ2-7
V gene: TRBV4-1
clone size: .
D gene: TRBD2
CDR3 DNA: TGCGCCAGCAGCCCGGGGGGGAGCATTAGGGGATACGAGCAGTACTTC
CDR3 protein: CASSPGGSIRGYEQYF

J gene: TRBJ2-7
V gene: TRBV2
clone size: .
D gene: TRBD2
CDR3 DNA: TGTGCCAGCAATCTATTAGCGGGAGTCCCCTACGAGCAGTACTTC
CDR3 protein: CASNLLAGVPYEQYF

J gene: TRBJ2-3
V gene: TRBV29-1
clone size: .
D gene: TRBD2
CDR3 DNA: TGCAGCGCCTTAGCGGGGGCGAGCACAGATACGCAGTATTTT
CDR3 protein: CSALAGASTDTQYF

J gene: TRBJ1-1
V gene: TRBV20-1
clone size: .
D gene: TRBD1
CDR3 DNA: TGCAGTGCTAGAGATGGGGGGACAGGCAACACTGAAGCTTTCTTT
CDR3 protein: CSARDGGTGNTEAFF